The sequence of this T cell receptor (beta chain) was determined in a study of blood T cell repertoires in COVID-19. The method was immunoSEQ multiplex PCR; TCRdb's version includes in-frame clones alone and lacks a portion of them. The sample lists about 240,000 clones, 82% occurring once. Germline CDR1 is SGHTA and CDR2 is FQGNSA. The V and J ends lost 1 base and 2 bases, in that order; junction bases with no gene match: 8. The CDR3 length is 17 residues. Sequencing was done on a sample of peripheral blood. This receptor was taken from a woman aged 55-70 years with active or convalescent COVID-19. This chain joins TRBV7-2 and TRBJ2-7; 10 bases are a match to TRBD1. This chain's CDR3 is CASSLVGGGTGAYEQYF. The CDR3, as DNA: TGTGCCAGCAGCTTAGTCGGCGGGGGGACAGGGGCCTACGAGCAGTACTTC.